This T cell receptor beta chain was recorded in a study of radiation and T cells in renal cell carcinoma. Study-level findings and limits: From baseline, blood top tumor clonotypes peaked at 2 weeks post-radiation.

Time point given: blood 4 weeks post-SBRT, at nephrectomy. As for treatment: 15 Gy SBRT to primary tumor, nephrectomy 4 weeks later. Nephrectomy followed 15 Gy stereotactic body radiation by 4 weeks. The CDR3 runs 13 residues. Germline V lookup: CDR1 GTSNPN, CDR2 SVGIG (reference sequence). The V gene lost 4 bases and the J gene lost 6 bases, with 14 bases spanning the gap. A note on this clone: Its antigen is unknown.

Assay used: immunoSEQ multiplex PCR; TCRdb lists only in-frame clones, some missing. The table includes fewer than 200,000 clones, about 87% detected once. The sequence came from a woman aged 50 to 60 with renal cell carcinoma. Sample: blood, taken from a patient whose treatment included radiotherapy and nephrectomy. The rearrangement uses TRBV30 and TRBJ2-3; TRBD1 might be the D (6 bases). The CDR3 coding sequence is TGTGCCTGGAACAGGGAGAACTCGGATACGCAGTATTTT. Amino acid sequence: CAWNRENSDTQYF.